This entry lists 11 T cell receptor beta chains sequenced from one sample in a study of regulatory T cells in long-lasting Graves disease. Sequencing libraries for TCR beta were prepared with iRepertoire HTBI primers and Arm-PCR of CDR3 regions. MiXCR was run by TCRdb on the multiplex PCR reads, yielding one entry per CDR3 protein. Found here are over 400,000 distinct CDR3 sequences, around 13% of them singletons; the top ten hold 17%. This sample's time point: newly diagnosed GD, antithyroid drugs for less than 3 months. After RNA was extracted from PBMCs, the TCR library was made from it. This sample was also put to use in a study of T cells in Graves' hyperthyroidism and ophthalmopathy.

This specimen consisted of peripheral blood mononuclear cells (PBMCs), obtained at new diagnosis, from a patient treated with antithyroid drugs. Receptor source: a woman aged 45-59 years with Graves disease.

The chain has TRBV5-1 and TRBJ2-1; TRBD2 might be the D (6 bases). CDR1 and CDR2 from the germline V gene are SGHRS and YFSETQ. This CDR3 contains 15 residues. V dropped 0 bases and J dropped 4 bases, with 11 bases sitting between them. CDR3 in DNA: TGCGCCAGCAGCTTGGGCAGCGGGCTGTACAATGAGCAGTTCTTC. It translates to CASSLGSGLYNEQFF.

This clonotype was detected only a few times. The genes are TRBV7-6 and TRBJ1-2; maybe TRBD1 (5 bases). Germline-derived CDR1 and CDR2 are SGHVS and FNYEAQ. V gave up 5 bases and J gave up 8 bases, with 12 bases separating them. This CDR3 has 12 residues. CDR3 bases: TGTGCCAGCAGCGACGGCGGGGGGGGCTACACCTTC. Its translation: CASSDGGGGYTF.

The genes are TRBV5-1 and TRBJ2-2; D not resolved. V was shortened by 5 bases and J by 3 bases, with 11 bases between the two germline ends. This CDR3 is built from 14 residues. Germline V gene sequence: CDR1 SGHRS, CDR2 YFSETQ. The CDR3 spells CASRELTDTGELFF. The CDR3 DNA sequence: TGCGCCAGCAGAGAGCTGACCGACACCGGGGAGCTGTTTTTT. The full variable domain, its missing parts supplied by reference TRBV5-1 and TRBJ2-2, is KAGVTQTPRYLIKTRGQQVTLSCSPISGHRSVSWYQQTPGQGLQFLFEYFSETQRNKGNFPGRFSGRQFSNSRSEMNVSTLELGDSALYLCASRELTDTGELFFGEGSRLTVL.

The CDR3 DNA reads TGTGCCAGCAGTGAACTTTCCGGGCTCAAAGGGGAGCAGTACTTC. It encodes CASSELSGLKGEQYF. The chain is built from TRBV6-2 or TRBV6-3 and TRBJ2-7, with D unclear. This CDR3 is built from 15 residues. V was clipped by 5 bases and J by 7 bases, with 21 bases between them. Germline V gives CDR1 MNHEY, CDR2 SVGEGT.

This clonotype was observed at least ten times. The genes are TRBV11-2 and TRBJ2-3, with TRBD2 identical over 10 bases. CDR1 is SGHAT, CDR2 FQNNGV, per germline. V lost 3 bases and J lost 2; bases outside the gene matches: 2. The CDR3 consists of 15 residues. Here the CDR3 reads CASSFGTSDTDTQYF. The CDR3, as DNA: TGTGCCAGCAGCTTCGGGACTAGCGACACAGATACGCAGTATTTT.

In this sample, this clonotype turned up many times. The rearrangement links TRBV27 to TRBJ1-1; D is possibly TRBD1 (5 bases). Germline CDR1 reads MNHEY; CDR2 reads SMNVEV (reference sequence). V gave up 5 bases and J gave up 0 bases, with 10 bases separating them. The CDR3 runs 14 residues. The CDR3 here is CASSKDRMNTEAFF. The CDR3 DNA reads as TGTGCCAGCAGTAAAGACAGAATGAACACTGAAGCTTTCTTT.

In this sample, this clonotype turned up a few times. The chain links TRBV19 to TRBJ1-2, with 7 bases matching TRBD1. CDR1 is LNHDA, CDR2 SQIVND, per germline (reference sequence). J was trimmed by 4 bases and V by 0 bases; bases with no gene match: 2. CDR3 size: 14 residues. The CDR3 loop is CASSIEGQPYGYTF. DNA of the CDR3: TGTGCCAGTAGTATAGAGGGACAGCCCTATGGCTACACCTTC. Using reference TRBV19 and TRBJ1-2 for the parts outside the CDR3, the full variable domain is DGGITQSPKYLFRKEGQNVTLSCEQNLNHDAMYWYRQDPGQGLRLIYYSQIVNDFQKGDIAEGYSVSREKKESFPLTVTSAQKNPTAFYLCASSIEGQPYGYTFGSGTRLTVV.

The sample holds a few counts of this clonotype. V is TRBV7-9 and J is TRBJ2-7, with 12 bases lining up with TRBD2. CDR1 SEHNR and CDR2 FQNEAQ come from the germline V gene (reference sequence). The CDR3 covers 15 residues. The V gene end was trimmed by 5 bases and the J gene end by 0 bases; junction bases not matched to a gene: 2. In nucleotides, the CDR3 is TGTGCCAGCAGCGCTAGCGGGAGGGCCTCCTACGAGCAGTACTTC. This translates into CASSASGRASYEQYF.

This clonotype showed up many times. The chain carries TRBV5-4 and TRBJ2-3; 7 bases line up with TRBD2. The CDR3 is 16 residues long. After removal of 3 bases from V and 2 bases from J, the junction contained 9 bases not matched to a gene. Germline V gene lookup returns CDR1 SGHNT and CDR2 YYREEE (reference sequence). DNA for the CDR3: TGTGCCAGCAGCTCGGTACCAGCGGGAATCACAGATACGCAGTATTTT. Protein sequence: CASSSVPAGITDTQYF.

Ten or more counts support this clonotype. The J gene is TRBJ1-1, the V gene TRBV12-3 or TRBV12-4, with 8 bases lining up with TRBD1. This CDR3 is built from 15 residues. V lost 5 bases and J lost 3; bases outside the gene matches: 8. CDR3 region: CASSPRQGRDTEAFF. CDR3 DNA: TGTGCCAGCAGTCCTAGACAGGGGAGAGACACTGAAGCTTTCTTT.

The chain is built from TRBV10-3 and TRBJ1-3, with a possible D match to TRBD1 (6 bases). The germline V gene encodes CDR1 ENHRY and CDR2 SYGVKD. Between the trimmed V and J ends, which lost 4 bases and 0 bases, there was a span of 10 bases. The CDR3 loop spans 15 amino acids. CDR3 sequence reads: CAISGQDYSGNTIYF. CDR3 DNA sequence: TGTGCCATCAGTGGACAGGACTACTCTGGAAACACCATATATTTT.